The 21 T cell receptor beta chains presented below share a single source sample, sequenced in a study of shared clonotypes between healthy human individuals. Some clones are missing from TCRdb's copy, which holds only in-frame ones; the method was immunoSEQ multiplex PCR. This repertoire shows about 1 million clones, around 75% found once; its top ten account for over 1.3%. Sequences were obtained from memory CD4+ T cells sorted from blood. The subset here: CD45RA-negative fraction. These receptor sequences come from a man between 18 and 35 years old in good health.

With respect to this clone: Other DNA sequences within the sample encode an identical CDR3. The rearrangement joins TRBV14 to TRBJ1-2, with 8 bases aligning to TRBD1. CDR3 length: 14 residues. The V gene end was trimmed by 2 bases and the J gene end by 4 bases; junction bases not matched to a gene: 3. Looked up from germline, CDR1 is SGHDN and CDR2 is FVKESK. In DNA, the CDR3 is TGTGCCAGCAGCCAAAGGACAGGGTCCTATGGCTACACCTTC. This translates into CASSQRTGSYGYTF.

In this sample, this clone turned up a few times. The gene calls are TRBV5-1 and TRBJ1-1; D is undetermined. Trimming cost V 2 bases and J 8 bases, with 7 bases left between them. CDR3 length equals 11 residues. Germline V gene sequence: CDR1 SGHRS, CDR2 YFSETQ. CDR3 amino acids: CASSLLGEAFF. The CDR3 DNA sequence: TGCGCCAGCAGCTTATTGGGCGAAGCTTTCTTT.

V usage is TRBV7-8 and J usage is TRBJ1-3; TRBD1 matches at 8 bases. CDR3 size: 19 residues. Germline CDR1 reads SGHVS; CDR2 reads FQNEAQ. After removal of 9 bases from V and 0 bases from J, the junction contained 19 bases not matched to a gene. The CDR3 sequence is CARITLPTGATFSGNTIYF. The CDR3, as DNA: TGTGCCAGGATAACCCTCCCGACAGGGGCAACCTTCTCTGGAAACACCATATATTTT. Complete variable domain (other parts from reference TRBV7-8 and TRBJ1-3): GAGVSQSPRYKVAKRGQDVALRCDPISGHVSLFWYQQALGQGPEFLTYFQNEAQLDKSGLPSDRFFAERPEGSVSTLKIQRTQQEDSAVYLCARITLPTGATFSGNTIYFGEGSWLTVV.

This chain uses TRBV5-4 with TRBJ2-2; 7 bases are a match to TRBD1. The CDR3 is made up of 14 amino acids. Germline V lookup: CDR1 SGHNT, CDR2 YYREEE (reference sequence). Losses at the gene ends were 0 bases for V and 6 bases for J; bases not matched to a gene: 2. The CDR3 nucleotides read TGTGCCAGCAGCTTGGACAGGGGATCCGGGGAGCTGTTTTTT. As protein: CASSLDRGSGELFF. Drawing the rest from reference TRBV5-4 and TRBJ2-2, the complete variable domain is ETGVTQSPTHLIKTRGQQVTLRCSSQSGHNTVSWYQQALGQGPQFIFQYYREEENGRGNFPPRFSGLQFPNYSSELNVNALELDDSALYLCASSLDRGSGELFFGEGSRLTVL.

The chain recombines TRBV5-4 with TRBJ1-2; D may be TRBD1 (6 bases). Germline CDR1 and CDR2: SGHNT and YYREEE (reference sequence). This CDR3 spans 14 amino acids. The V end was cut by 4 bases, the J end by 5 bases, with 15 bases between. The CDR3 nucleotides are TGTGCCAGCAGCACGAAAGACAGGCAGTATGGCTACACCTTC. It yields the protein CASSTKDRQYGYTF.

The rearrangement uses TRBV19 and TRBJ2-3; the D gene is possibly TRBD2 (5 bases). The germline V gene encodes CDR1 LNHDA and CDR2 SQIVND (reference sequence). The CDR3 consists of 15 residues. V gave up 3 bases and J gave up 7 bases, with 17 bases separating them. CDR3 residues: CASSILAGTENTQYF. DNA of the CDR3: TGTGCCAGTAGTATCCTAGCTGGCACTGAAAATACGCAGTATTTT. Full variable domain (rest looked up from reference TRBV19 and TRBJ2-3): DGGITQSPKYLFRKEGQNVTLSCEQNLNHDAMYWYRQDPGQGLRLIYYSQIVNDFQKGDIAEGYSVSREKKESFPLTVTSAQKNPTAFYLCASSILAGTENTQYFGPGTRLTVL.

The chain has TRBV6-5 and TRBJ1-4; D call uncertain. Trimming pared 7 bases from V and 5 bases from J, leaving 11 bases between. The CDR3 totals 13 residues. Germline V gene sequence: CDR1 MNHEY, CDR2 SVGAGI. CDR3 sequence: CASTRGLNEKLFF. As DNA, the CDR3 is TGTGCCAGCACGCGTGGCCTAAATGAAAAACTGTTTTTT.

Only one count was recorded for this clone. The chain is built from TRBV27 and TRBJ2-5; D tentatively fits TRBD1 or TRBD2 (6 bases each). The CDR3 consists of 14 residues. Trimming cost V 2 bases and J 4 bases, with 11 bases left between them. CDR1 is MNHEY, CDR2 SMNVEV, per germline (reference sequence). CDR3 sequence reads: CASSLGGPLETQYF. DNA for the CDR3: TGTGCCAGCAGTTTAGGGGGGCCCTTAGAGACCCAGTACTTC.

The chain couples TRBV10-3 to TRBJ1-3, with a tentative D call TRBD1 (5 bases). V was trimmed by 10 bases and J by 4 bases, leaving 14 bases between them. Germline V gene sequence: CDR1 ENHRY, CDR2 SYGVKD. This CDR3 has 13 amino acids. CDR3 sequence (DNA): TGTGCCACAAACCAGGGTTTCGGAAACACCATATATTTT. This sequence encodes CATNQGFGNTIYF.

The chain employs TRBV6-5 and TRBJ1-2, with 7 bases that match TRBD1. The germline V gene has CDR1 MNHEY and CDR2 SVGAGI. J gave up 6 bases and V 6 bases, and 7 bases lay outside the gene matches. The CDR3 contains 13 residues. CDR3 sequence reads: CASSPTGIDGYTF. The CDR3 DNA follows: TGTGCCAGCAGCCCGACAGGGATAGATGGCTACACCTTC.

J is TRBJ2-4 and V is TRBV29-1; D gene unclear. Looked up from germline, CDR1 is SQVTM and CDR2 is ANQGSEA. CDR3 length: 14 residues. Trimming shortened V by 2 bases and J by 0 bases, and 8 bases separated the two germline ends. CDR3 protein: CSVETALAKNIQYF. CDR3 nucleotide sequence: TGCAGCGTTGAAACAGCACTAGCCAAAAACATTCAGTACTTC.

The chain carries TRBV19 and TRBJ2-1, with 7 bases that match TRBD2. CDR1 LNHDA and CDR2 SQIVND come from the germline V gene (reference sequence). The ends lost 2 bases at V and 7 bases at J; junction bases unmatched: 5. This CDR3 contains 14 residues. CDR3 in DNA: TGTGCCAGTAGTATACCGGGGGGTGGGAATGAGCAGTTCTTC. Its translation: CASSIPGGGNEQFF.

This clone appeared a few times. The chain has TRBV6-4 and TRBJ1-2; perhaps TRBD1 as D (5 bases). There are 12 residues in the CDR3. Germline lookup yields CDR1 MRHNA and CDR2 SNTAGT. Trimming removed 4 bases from V and 8 bases from J, with 11 bases in between. The CDR3 region has the DNA TGTGCCAGCAGTGGGGACCGAGGAGGCTACACCTTC. It yields the protein CASSGDRGGYTF.

V is TRBV7-9 and J is TRBJ2-3; D may be TRBD2 (5 bases). CDR3 length: 16 residues. V was pared by 0 bases and J by 4 bases, with 14 bases between. CDR1 SEHNR and CDR2 FQNEAQ come from the germline V gene (reference sequence). The CDR3 nucleotides are TGTGCCAGCAGCTTAGCGGAACTAGTTAGTTCAGATACGCAGTATTTT. Translating gives CASSLAELVSSDTQYF.

This chain uses TRBV15 with TRBJ1-5; D remains unclear. Trimming cost V 0 bases and J 8 bases, with 17 bases left between them. Germline-derived CDR1 and CDR2 are LNHNV and YYDKDF (reference sequence). The CDR3 sequence is 16 residues long. CDR3: CATSRDLRVQSEPQHF. As DNA, the CDR3 is TGTGCCACCAGCAGAGATTTGAGGGTTCAGAGTGAGCCCCAGCATTTT.

The J gene is TRBJ1-4, the V gene TRBV10-1; the match to TRBD1 covers 9 bases. The CDR3 length is 13 residues. Unmatched junction bases numbered 8, after V lost 8 bases and J lost 10 bases. Germline lookup yields CDR1 WNHNN and CDR2 SYGVQD (reference sequence). CDR3 sequence reads: CASGDRERGKLFF. The CDR3 DNA follows: TGCGCCAGCGGGGACAGGGAACGAGGAAAACTGTTTTTT.

This clone occurred once. The V and J genes are TRBV15 and TRBJ2-7; 8 nucleotides agree with TRBD2. The CDR3 has 15 amino acids. The germline V gene encodes CDR1 LNHNV and CDR2 YYDKDF (reference sequence). The junction had 8 bases not matched to a gene; V was cut back by 0 bases and J by 7 bases. The CDR3 DNA reads TGTGCCACCAGCAGAGATGGCGGGGGGCGCGGAGAGCAGTACTTC. The encoded protein is CATSRDGGGRGEQYF.

The rearrangement joins TRBV7-2 to TRBJ2-7; unclear D gene. Germline CDR1 reads SGHTA; CDR2 reads FQGNSA. V was clipped by 1 base and J by 4 bases, with 14 bases between them. The CDR3 is made up of 15 amino acids. The CDR3 spells CASSLGRRVGYEQYF. CDR3 nucleotides: TGTGCCAGCAGCTTAGGGCGCCGGGTCGGGTACGAGCAGTACTTC.

This sequence joins TRBV5-6 and TRBJ2-3; 9 bases map to TRBD1. The CDR3 contains 15 residues. V was clipped by 4 bases and J by 3 bases; unmatched bases: 6. The germline gives CDR1 SGHDT, CDR2 YYEEEE. Here the CDR3 reads CASSRGDRGTDTQYF. The CDR3 DNA sequence: TGTGCCAGCAGCAGGGGCGACAGGGGGACAGATACGCAGTATTTT.

Notes on this clone: Given a far larger clone just one base away, this is likely a sequencing read error. This sample also contains other DNA sequences that code for the same CDR3. V and J are TRBV7-9 and TRBJ2-4; the D is unclear. V lost 2 bases to trimming and J lost 0 bases, with 14 bases between them. Germline V gene data show CDR1 as SEHNR and CDR2 as FQNEAQ (reference sequence). The CDR3 covers 17 residues. Here the CDR3 DNA reads TGTGCCAGCAGCTTAATGTCAACTCGCCTAGCCAAAAACATTCAGTACTTC. Translation: CASSLMSTRLAKNIQYF.

This rearrangement joins TRBV6-1 to TRBJ2-1; 8 nucleotides match TRBD1. The junction had 8 bases not matched to a gene; V was cut back by 4 bases and J by 6 bases. Germline V gene data show CDR1 as MNHNS and CDR2 as SASEGT. This CDR3 is 15 amino acids long. CDR3 in amino acids: CASSGGDRFFNEQFF. CDR3 DNA sequence: TGTGCCAGCAGTGGGGGGGACAGGTTTTTCAATGAGCAGTTCTTC.